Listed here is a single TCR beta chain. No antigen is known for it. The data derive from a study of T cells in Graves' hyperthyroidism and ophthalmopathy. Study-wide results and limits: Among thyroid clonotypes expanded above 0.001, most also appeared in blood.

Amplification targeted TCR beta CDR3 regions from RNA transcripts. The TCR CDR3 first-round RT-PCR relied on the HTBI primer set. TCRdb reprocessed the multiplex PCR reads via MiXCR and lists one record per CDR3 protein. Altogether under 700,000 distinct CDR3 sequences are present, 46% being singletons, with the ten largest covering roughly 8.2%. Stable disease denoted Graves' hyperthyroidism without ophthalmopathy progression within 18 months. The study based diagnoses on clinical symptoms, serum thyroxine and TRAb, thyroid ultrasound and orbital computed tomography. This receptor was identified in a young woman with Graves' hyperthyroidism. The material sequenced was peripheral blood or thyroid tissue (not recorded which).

The CDR3 is CASSLGTATLGEKLFF. Written as DNA, the CDR3 is TGTGCCAGCAGCTTGGGGACCGCGACGTTGGGTGAAAAACTGTTTTTT. The chain uses TRBV7-9 and TRBJ1-4; D might be TRBD1 (5 bases). Germline CDR1 SEHNR, CDR2 FQNEAQ (reference sequence). The CDR3 contains 16 residues. The germline V and J ends were trimmed by 3 bases and 7 bases, with 18 bases remaining between them. The variable domain in full, with the rest retrieved from reference TRBV7-9 and TRBJ1-4, is DTGVSQNPRHKITKRGQNVTFRCDPISEHNRLYWYRQTLGQGPEFLTYFQNEAQLEKSRLLSDRFSAERPKGSFSTLEIQRTEQGDSAMYLCASSLGTATLGEKLFFGSGTQLSVL.